One and the same sample provided the 30 T cell receptor beta chains below, sequenced in a study of blood T cell repertoires in COVID-19 (dated by TCRdb to the early 2020s). The library was obtained by the immunoSEQ multiplex PCR assay. What TCRdb holds here is the immuneACCESS table cut down to in-frame rearrangements. Part of the clones is not present; checked against another copy, under half of the missing clones reflect an unresolved V gene, and the others are unexplained. The sample yields under 400,000 clones; 80% to 90% were counted once. The ten biggest clones cover roughly 2% of the sample. Sequenced material: PBMCs or T cells enriched from blood (not recorded which). The origin of the receptors is a man aged 35 to 55 in a cohort exposed to, infected with or recovered from COVID-19 (not recorded which).

The rearrangement uses TRBV3-1 (or the pseudogene TRBV3-2) and TRBJ1-4; 8 bases match TRBD1. Germline CDR1 and CDR2: LGHDT and YNNKEL (reference sequence). V shed 2 bases and J 8 bases; nucleotides not matched to a gene: 7. This CDR3 comprises 15 residues. CDR3 nucleotide sequence: TGTGCCAGCAGCCAACACGACAGGGGATACGAAAAACTGTTTTTT. Residues: CASSQHDRGYEKLFF.

The chain joins TRBV28 to TRBJ2-2; 9 bases map to TRBD1. Germline CDR1 is MDHEN and CDR2 is SYDVKM. This CDR3 spans 13 amino acids. The V segment lost 5 bases and the J segment 7 bases; nucleotides outside the gene matches: 2. CDR3 sequence reads: CASSGTGIGELFF. CDR3 bases: TGTGCCAGCAGTGGGACAGGGATCGGGGAGCTGTTTTTT.

This clone was picked up one time. The V and J genes are TRBV2 and TRBJ1-2; D possibly corresponds to TRBD1 (5 bases). V shed 6 bases and J shed 4 bases, with 12 bases lying between them. The CDR3 runs to 13 residues. Per germline, CDR1 SNHLY and CDR2 FYNNEI. CDR3 protein: CASSEGLLYGYTF. CDR3 sequence (DNA): TGTGCCAGCAGCGAGGGACTCCTCTATGGCTACACCTTC.

The CDR3 region is CASSRDREQYF. CDR3 DNA: TGTGCCAGCAGCCGAGACCGCGAGCAGTACTTC. The chain joins TRBV4-2 to TRBJ2-7; D is ambiguous. CDR3 size: 11 residues. The germline gives CDR1 LGHNA, CDR2 YNFKEQ. V was cut by 4 bases and J by 6 bases, with 7 bases left in between.

This clone was seen once. The rearrangement links TRBV3-1 (or the pseudogene TRBV3-2) to TRBJ1-2, with TRBD1 matching 10 bases. CDR3 length: 17 residues. The J segment lost 0 bases and the V segment lost 4 bases, leaving 8 bases of the junction unmatched. Germline V lookup: CDR1 LGHDT, CDR2 YNNKEL (reference sequence). CDR3: CASSPETGGRTNYGYTF. CDR3 nucleotides: TGTGCCAGCAGCCCCGAGACAGGGGGCAGAACTAACTATGGCTACACCTTC.

V usage is TRBV27 and J usage is TRBJ1-2; D unclear. The ends were cut back, 5 bases at V and 0 bases at J, with 10 bases in the middle. The germline V gene has CDR1 MNHEY and CDR2 SMNVEV (reference sequence). This CDR3 spans 14 amino acids. This CDR3 reads CASSRGTANYGYTF. CDR3 nucleotide sequence: TGTGCCAGCAGTCGGGGTACAGCTAACTATGGCTACACCTTC.

Only one count was recorded for this clone. This chain joins TRBV5-1 and TRBJ2-1; D is undetermined. CDR1 is SGHRS, CDR2 YFSETQ, per germline. The CDR3 is made up of 15 amino acids. V dropped 4 bases and J dropped 0 bases, with 11 bases sitting between them. CDR3 protein: CASSLRHDSYNEQFF. CDR3 DNA sequence: TGCGCCAGCAGCCTGAGACACGACTCCTACAATGAGCAGTTCTTC.

V gene TRBV6-5 combines with J gene TRBJ1-4, with D unresolved. Germline values: CDR1 MNHEY, CDR2 SVGAGI. The CDR3 spans 15 residues. V lost 7 bases, J lost 5 bases, and 17 bases lay in between. In nucleotides, the CDR3 is TGTGCCAGCACCCCCTCGGGGTACCTGAATGAAAAACTGTTTTTT. Its protein product is CASTPSGYLNEKLFF.

The chain combines TRBV18 with TRBJ2-7; possibly TRBD1 for D (6 bases). Per the germline V gene, CDR1 is KGHSH and CDR2 is LQKENI. Trimming pared 1 base from V and 2 bases from J, leaving 12 bases between. The CDR3 has 15 amino acids. CDR3 in DNA: TGTGCCAGCTCACCACGCCAGGGGAATGCCTACGAGCAGTACTTC. Translation gives CASSPRQGNAYEQYF. Combining the CDR3 with reference TRBV18 and TRBJ2-7 gives the whole variable domain NAGVMQNPRHLVRRRGQEARLRCSPMKGHSHVYWYRQLPEEGLKFMVYLQKENIIDESGMPKERFSAEFPKEGPSILRIQQVVRGDSAAYFCASSPRQGNAYEQYFGPGTRLTVT.

The rearrangement uses TRBV7-9 and TRBJ2-3; 8 bases line up with TRBD2. Germline-derived CDR1 and CDR2 are SEHNR and FQNEAQ (reference sequence). V lost 0 bases, J lost 1 base, and 0 bases stayed unmatched. This CDR3 spans 15 amino acids. The CDR3 sequence is CASSLAGRGTDTQYF. CDR3 nucleotides: TGTGCCAGCAGCTTAGCCGGGAGGGGCACAGATACGCAGTATTTT.

This clone has only a few counts. The rearrangement joins TRBV7-9 to TRBJ2-7; 7 bases fit TRBD2. The CDR3 has 16 amino acids. CDR1 and CDR2 (germline): SEHNR, FQNEAQ (reference sequence). Trimming removed 5 bases from V and 4 bases from J; junction bases left unmatched: 14. The CDR3 reads CASSPRTGGGPYEQYF. The CDR3 DNA reads as TGTGCCAGCAGCCCCCGTACGGGAGGAGGCCCGTACGAGCAGTACTTC.

The rearrangement uses TRBV9 and TRBJ2-2; TRBD2 agrees at 8 bases. CDR1 SGDLS and CDR2 YYNGEE come from the germline V gene. V trimming: 3 bases; J trimming: 6 bases; junction bases outside the gene matches: 4. This CDR3 region has 14 residues. The CDR3 sequence is CASSEASGSGELFF. The CDR3 DNA reads as TGTGCCAGCAGCGAGGCTAGCGGGTCCGGGGAGCTGTTTTTT.

The chain is built from TRBV5-4 and TRBJ2-1; D is possibly TRBD1 (6 bases). Germline lookup yields CDR1 SGHNT and CDR2 YYREEE (reference sequence). Trimming removed 4 bases from V and 10 bases from J, with 15 bases in between. The CDR3 extends over 13 amino acids. CDR3 protein: CASSPKVTGEQFF. Here the CDR3 DNA reads TGTGCCAGCAGCCCAAAAGTTACAGGGGAGCAGTTCTTC.

The V call is TRBV19, the J call TRBJ2-1; 13 bases align to TRBD2. V was pared by 5 bases and J by 15 bases, with 10 bases of the junction left unmatched. Germline CDR1 reads LNHDA; CDR2 reads SQIVND (reference sequence). This CDR3 is 14 amino acids long. CDR3 bases: TGTGCCAGTAGTCCCTGGACTAGCGGGAGATCGTTGTTCTTC. It specifies CASSPWTSGRSLFF.

The genes are TRBV6-5 and TRBJ2-7; TRBD2 is a possible D gene (6 bases). CDR3 length: 15 amino acids. The germline gives CDR1 MNHEY, CDR2 SVGAGI. V was pared by 2 bases and J by 4 bases, with 15 bases between. CDR3 nucleotides: TGTGCCAGCAGTTACCGCGGGGTTGGGTTATACGAGCAGTACTTC. Encoded protein: CASSYRGVGLYEQYF.

This clone has only a few counts. This sequence joins TRBV5-1 and TRBJ1-1, with 8 bases that match TRBD1. The V segment lost 0 bases and the J segment 3 bases; nucleotides outside the gene matches: 1. The germline gives CDR1 SGHRS, CDR2 YFSETQ. The CDR3 totals 14 residues. The CDR3 nucleotides are TGCGCCAGCAGCTTGGTACAGGGGGACACTGAAGCTTTCTTT. It translates to CASSLVQGDTEAFF.

The chain employs TRBV19 and TRBJ2-1; 14 bases map to TRBD2. After removal of 5 bases from V and 6 bases from J, the junction contained 9 bases not matched to a gene. Germline values: CDR1 LNHDA, CDR2 SQIVND (reference sequence). The CDR3 extends over 17 amino acids. This CDR3 is CASSSVGLAGVVNEQFF. For the CDR3, the DNA is TGTGCCAGTAGTTCAGTGGGACTAGCGGGAGTTGTCAATGAGCAGTTCTTC.

The genes are TRBV11-2 and TRBJ2-1; 7 bases agree with TRBD1. There are 15 residues in the CDR3. CDR1 is SGHAT, CDR2 FQNNGV, per germline. Trimming cost V 5 bases and J 8 bases; bases outside gene matches: 12. For the CDR3, the DNA is TGTGCCAGCAGCCTCCAGACAGGGCAGGGGCATGAGCAGTTCTTC. It codes for CASSLQTGQGHEQFF.

The chain links TRBV2 to TRBJ2-3, with no clear D. The CDR3 loop spans 14 amino acids. In germline, CDR1 is SNHLY, CDR2 FYNNEI. V was trimmed by 3 bases and J by 2 bases, leaving 9 bases between them. This CDR3 is CASSDKLVTDTQYF. The CDR3 DNA is TGTGCCAGCAGTGATAAGCTAGTCACAGATACGCAGTATTTT.

V gene TRBV7-9 combines with J gene TRBJ1-5; 10 bases agree with TRBD1. The CDR3 is made up of 16 amino acids. Germline CDR1 is SEHNR and CDR2 is FQNEAQ (reference sequence). V lost 1 base and J lost 2; bases outside the gene matches: 2. In DNA, the CDR3 is TGTGCCAGCAGCTTAGGGGACAGGGGACGCAATCAGCCCCAGCATTTT. Protein: CASSLGDRGRNQPQHF.

The gene calls are TRBV6-6 and TRBJ2-1, with 7 nucleotides matching TRBD2. The CDR3 extends over 16 amino acids. V shed 2 bases, J shed 4 bases, and the junction held 8 bases outside the gene matches. From germline, CDR1 is MNHNY and CDR2 SVGAGI (reference sequence). This CDR3 reads CASSYPPSGSYNEQFF. Written as DNA, the CDR3 is TGTGCCAGCAGTTACCCGCCTAGCGGAAGTTACAATGAGCAGTTCTTC.

On this clone: At the DNA level, this CDR3 is encoded by other sequences in the same sample as well. V is TRBV2 and J is TRBJ1-2; D may be TRBD1 (5 bases). Trimming removed 3 bases at V and 7 bases at J, with 9 bases between. CDR1 SNHLY and CDR2 FYNNEI come from the germline V gene. The CDR3 is 12 residues long. The CDR3, as DNA: TGTGCCAGCAGTGAGCAGGGAGGTGGCTACACCTTC. It specifies CASSEQGGGYTF.

The chain uses TRBV28 and TRBJ2-5; a weak D match, TRBD1 (6 bases). The V end was cut by 6 bases, the J end by 1 base, with 15 bases between. Germline CDR1 reads MDHEN; CDR2 reads SYDVKM. The CDR3 consists of 15 residues. The CDR3 here is CASRPPGHIQETQYF. As DNA, the CDR3 is TGTGCCAGCAGACCTCCGGGACACATCCAAGAGACCCAGTACTTC.

The chain joins TRBV18 to TRBJ2-2; no clear D gene. The CDR3 spans 15 residues. Germline CDR1 and CDR2: KGHSH and LQKENI. The V gene lost 0 bases and the J gene lost 3 bases, with 8 bases spanning the gap. The CDR3 DNA follows: TGTGCCAGCTCACCACCGTCGGGTTACACCGGGGAGCTGTTTTTT. This sequence encodes CASSPPSGYTGELFF.

The rearrangement uses TRBV27 and TRBJ2-1; D is perhaps TRBD2 (6 bases). Trimming took 5 bases from V and 4 from J, leaving 15 bases between them. From germline, CDR1 is MNHEY and CDR2 SMNVEV (reference sequence). The CDR3 covers 15 residues. The CDR3 loop reads CASSRSGATYNEQFF. The CDR3 DNA sequence: TGTGCCAGCAGTCGTAGCGGAGCCACGTACAATGAGCAGTTCTTC.

The rearrangement joins TRBV11-2 to TRBJ2-1, with 8 bases lining up with TRBD2. This CDR3 is 16 amino acids long. J gave up 2 bases and V 3 bases, and 6 bases lay outside the gene matches. Germline lookup yields CDR1 SGHAT and CDR2 FQNNGV. The CDR3 DNA reads TGTGCCAGCAGCTTTTTGACTAGCGCGACCTACAATGAGCAGTTCTTC. It specifies CASSFLTSATYNEQFF.

The chain recombines TRBV18 with TRBJ1-6; 10 bases agree with TRBD1. The germline gives CDR1 KGHSH, CDR2 LQKENI. The CDR3 consists of 15 residues. V lost 5 bases to trimming and J lost 6 bases; unmatched junction nucleotides: 4. CDR3 bases: TGTGCCAGCTCATTGGACAGGGGGGTTAATTCACCCCTCCACTTT. Encoded protein: CASSLDRGVNSPLHF.

The genes are TRBV5-1 and TRBJ2-2, with 8 bases fitting TRBD1. The CDR3 consists of 16 residues. Germline CDR1 and CDR2: SGHRS and YFSETQ. V dropped 1 base and J dropped 2; count of bases not matched to a gene: 4. As DNA, the CDR3 is TGCGCCAGCAGCTTGAGAGGACAGGGTAACACCGGGGAGCTGTTTTTT. Its translation is CASSLRGQGNTGELFF.

The V call is TRBV5-4, the J call TRBJ2-5; 7 bases match TRBD2. In germline, CDR1 is SGHNT, CDR2 YYREEE (reference sequence). The junction had 10 bases not matched to a gene; V was cut back by 3 bases and J by 5 bases. The CDR3 length is 15 residues. The DNA for the CDR3 is TGTGCCAGCAGCTCCTGGCGCGGGAGCCGGGAGACCCAGTACTTC. Its translation: CASSSWRGSRETQYF. Full variable domain (remainder filled in from reference TRBV5-4 and TRBJ2-5): ETGVTQSPTHLIKTRGQQVTLRCSSQSGHNTVSWYQQALGQGPQFIFQYYREEENGRGNFPPRFSGLQFPNYSSELNVNALELDDSALYLCASSSWRGSRETQYFGPGTRLLVL.

This chain connects TRBV7-9 to TRBJ2-7; the match to TRBD2 covers 9 bases. This CDR3 has 14 amino acids. Germline CDR1 and CDR2: SEHNR and FQNEAQ (reference sequence). Trimming cost V 5 bases and J 6 bases; bases outside gene matches: 8. The CDR3 loop reads CASSPTSGWGEQYF. The DNA for the CDR3 is TGTGCCAGCAGCCCAACTAGCGGGTGGGGCGAGCAGTACTTC.